Shown below are 24 T cell receptor beta chains from a single sample sequenced in a study of blood T cell repertoires in COVID-19. Profiled with immunoSEQ multiplex PCR; TCRdb holds only in-frame clones, not every one. The data hold 110,000 to 150,000 clones, with about 87% observed a single time. Sequencing used peripheral blood. The receptors shown here come from a woman in her fifties or sixties with acute or convalescent COVID-19.

V usage is TRBV27 and J usage is TRBJ2-7, with a weak D call TRBD1 (6 bases). V lost 2 bases to trimming and J lost 2 bases, with 7 bases between them. The CDR3 totals 13 residues. In germline, CDR1 is MNHEY, CDR2 SMNVEV (reference sequence). The CDR3 here is CASSLQGPYEQYF. In DNA form, the CDR3 reads TGTGCCAGCAGTTTACAGGGGCCCTACGAGCAGTACTTC.

The DNA of the CDR3 is TGTGCCAGCAGCTTAGCGTGGCGAAGGGGCTATAATTCACCCCTCCACTTT. Amino acid sequence: CASSLAWRRGYNSPLHF. V usage is TRBV7-6 and J usage is TRBJ1-6, with D maybe TRBD1 (5 bases). The CDR3 consists of 17 residues. V lost 0 bases and J 3 bases, leaving 12 bases between the germline ends. The germline V gene has CDR1 SGHVS and CDR2 FNYEAQ.

The chain recombines TRBV19 with TRBJ2-7; D is perhaps TRBD2 (6 bases). CDR1 is LNHDA and CDR2 is SQIVND in the germline V gene (reference sequence). This CDR3 has 14 amino acids. Trimming took 4 bases from V and 2 from J, leaving 12 bases between them. The DNA for the CDR3 is TGTGCCAGTAGTAGGCGGGACGGAGCCTACGAGCAGTACTTC. Translating it yields CASSRRDGAYEQYF.

The rearrangement links TRBV24-1 to TRBJ2-1, with TRBD2 identical over 10 bases. Trimming cost V 5 bases and J 0 bases; bases outside gene matches: 6. Germline CDR1 reads KGHDR; CDR2 reads SFDVKD. The CDR3 extends over 17 amino acids. The CDR3 loop is CATSATSGVRSYNEQFF. CDR3 coding DNA: TGTGCCACCAGTGCCACTAGCGGGGTGCGCTCCTACAATGAGCAGTTCTTC.

The chain couples TRBV2 to TRBJ1-6; the D gene is possibly TRBD1 (6 bases). Germline loops: CDR1 SNHLY, CDR2 FYNNEI. V shed 5 bases and J shed 6 bases, with 17 bases lying between them. The CDR3 length is 16 residues. CDR3 region: CASSRGGTRRNSPLHF. Here the CDR3 DNA reads TGTGCCAGCAGTCGGGGGGGCACACGGCGTAATTCACCCCTCCACTTT. Full variable domain (remainder filled in from reference TRBV2 and TRBJ1-6): EPEVTQTPSHQVTQMGQEVILRCVPISNHLYFYWYRQILGQKVEFLVSFYNNEISEKSEIFDDQFSVERPDGSNFTLKIRSTKLEDSAMYFCASSRGGTRRNSPLHFGNGTRLTVT.

The chain employs TRBV5-4 and TRBJ1-6; 8 nucleotides match TRBD1. Germline CDR1 SGHNT, CDR2 YYREEE (reference sequence). V trimming: 2 bases; J trimming: 3 bases; junction bases outside the gene matches: 1. The CDR3 is made up of 15 amino acids. CDR3 amino acids: CASSLQGVYNSPLHF. The CDR3 DNA reads TGTGCCAGCAGCTTACAGGGGGTCTATAATTCACCCCTCCACTTT.

The chain joins TRBV7-6 to TRBJ2-2; D unclear. With 5 bases removed from V and 1 base from J, the gap between germline ends came to 20 bases. This CDR3 region has 18 residues. Germline CDR1 is SGHVS and CDR2 is FNYEAQ. CDR3 DNA sequence: TGTGCCAGCAGCCATCCCCCAAGGCAGACACTGAACACCGGGGAGCTGTTTTTT. Encoded protein: CASSHPPRQTLNTGELFF.

The J gene is TRBJ1-1, the V gene TRBV4-1; TRBD1 matches 9 bases. The CDR3 is 17 residues long. V was pared by 3 bases and J by 0 bases, with 8 bases of the junction left unmatched. Germline V gene data show CDR1 as MGHRA and CDR2 as YSYEKL. The CDR3 nucleotides are TGCGCCAGCAGCCAGTCGGACAGGGGCTGGATGAACACTGAAGCTTTCTTT. Amino acids: CASSQSDRGWMNTEAFF.

The V gene is TRBV6-4, the J gene TRBJ2-2, with 8 bases aligning to TRBD1. V gave up 7 bases and J gave up 5 bases; unmatched junction bases: 9. There are 15 residues in the CDR3. Germline V CDR1 and CDR2: MRHNA, SNTAGT. The CDR3 sequence: CASTQDRASTGELFF. The CDR3 bases are TGTGCCAGCACTCAGGACAGGGCAAGTACCGGGGAGCTGTTTTTT.

V gene TRBV19 combines with J gene TRBJ1-1; D uncertain. Germline V gene lookup returns CDR1 LNHDA and CDR2 SQIVND (reference sequence). The V end lost 5 bases, the J end lost 0 bases, and 7 bases lay between the germline ends. The CDR3 spans 13 residues. CDR3 sequence reads: CASSYLMNTEAFF. The CDR3 DNA is TGTGCCAGTAGTTACCTAATGAACACTGAAGCTTTCTTT.

The J gene is TRBJ2-3, the V gene TRBV28, with D uncertain. The CDR3 totals 10 residues. Germline V CDR1 and CDR2: MDHEN, SYDVKM. The DNA for the CDR3 is TGTACGACTGGGACAGATACGCAGTATTTT. This gives the protein CTTGTDTQYF.

This chain connects TRBV2 to TRBJ2-3, with TRBD2 identical over 12 bases. The germline V gene has CDR1 SNHLY and CDR2 FYNNEI. The CDR3 runs to 12 residues. V gave up 8 bases and J gave up 6 bases; unmatched junction bases: 0. CDR3 in DNA: TGTGCCAGCGGGACTAGCGGGGATACGCAGTATTTT. Translated, it gives CASGTSGDTQYF.

The chain couples TRBV7-9 to TRBJ1-2, with TRBD1 matching 7 bases. The V gene's germline CDR1 is SEHNR and CDR2 FQNEAQ (reference sequence). V trimming: 5 bases; J trimming: 8 bases; junction bases outside the gene matches: 11. CDR3 length equals 14 residues. In DNA, the CDR3 is TGTGCCAGCAGCCCCGGACAGGCCGCAGAGGGCTACACCTTC. Its translation: CASSPGQAAEGYTF.

V gene TRBV12-3 or TRBV12-4 combines with J gene TRBJ2-7; 7 bases are a match to TRBD2. The CDR3 extends over 13 amino acids. V shed 0 bases and J 6 bases; nucleotides not matched to a gene: 2. This chain's CDR3 is CASSLARGIEQYF. The DNA for the CDR3 is TGTGCCAGCAGTTTAGCGCGGGGGATCGAGCAGTACTTC.

The chain uses TRBV10-3 and TRBJ1-5, with D hard to call. The CDR3 loop spans 15 amino acids. In germline, CDR1 is ENHRY, CDR2 SYGVKD. V lost 6 bases and J 0 bases, leaving 12 bases between the germline ends. This chain's CDR3 is CAISPSGYSNQPQHF. As DNA, the CDR3 is TGTGCCATCAGCCCCTCGGGTTATAGCAATCAGCCCCAGCATTTT.

This clone appeared a single time. The chain uses TRBV28 and TRBJ1-2; TRBD1 matches at 9 bases. This CDR3 has 15 residues. V trimming: 6 bases; J trimming: 1 base; junction bases outside the gene matches: 6. Germline lookup yields CDR1 MDHEN and CDR2 SYDVKM. CDR3 loop: CASSKPGQGNYGYTF. The CDR3 DNA reads as TGTGCCAGCAGCAAACCGGGACAGGGTAACTATGGCTACACCTTC.

The V and J genes are TRBV7-6 and TRBJ1-3; 7 bases are a match to TRBD1. Per the germline V gene, CDR1 is SGHVS and CDR2 is FNYEAQ. CDR3 length: 16 amino acids. With 5 bases clipped from V and 4 bases from J, the junction kept 11 bases outside the gene matches. The DNA of the CDR3 is TGTGCCAGCAGCCTCGGGACAGCGACCATAGGAAACACCATATATTTT. Encoded protein: CASSLGTATIGNTIYF.

The chain employs TRBV3-1 (or the pseudogene TRBV3-2) and TRBJ2-3; 13 positions match TRBD2. V gave up 2 bases and J gave up 5 bases; unmatched junction bases: 4. The V gene's germline CDR1 is LGHDT and CDR2 YNNKEL (reference sequence). There are 16 residues in the CDR3. The CDR3 here is CASSQTSGRAIDTQYF. The CDR3 DNA follows: TGTGCCAGCAGCCAAACTAGCGGGAGGGCCATAGATACGCAGTATTTT.

The J gene is TRBJ1-2, the V gene TRBV6-2 or TRBV6-3; D possibly corresponds to TRBD1 (5 bases). V shed 2 bases and J shed 4 bases, with 8 bases lying between them. Germline V gene sequence: CDR1 MNHEY, CDR2 SVGEGT. The CDR3 is 13 residues long. CDR3 loop: CASSYGGAYGYTF. The CDR3 nucleotides are TGTGCCAGCAGTTACGGCGGGGCCTATGGCTACACCTTC.

This chain links TRBV7-8 with TRBJ2-1, with TRBD2 identical over 10 bases. This CDR3 spans 15 amino acids. V shed 0 bases and J 4 bases; nucleotides not matched to a gene: 0. Per the germline V gene, CDR1 is SGHVS and CDR2 is FQNEAQ. The CDR3 nucleotides are TGTGCCAGCAGCTTAGCTAGCGGGGGGTACAATGAGCAGTTCTTC. Residues: CASSLASGGYNEQFF. The full variable domain, rest sourced from reference TRBV7-8 and TRBJ2-1, is GAGVSQSPRYKVAKRGQDVALRCDPISGHVSLFWYQQALGQGPEFLTYFQNEAQLDKSGLPSDRFFAERPEGSVSTLKIQRTQQEDSAVYLCASSLASGGYNEQFFGPGTRLTVL.

The CDR3 DNA reads as TGTGCCAGCTCACCACTGGCTCAGGGGGCAGGGGAGACCCAGTACTTC. Translating gives CASSPLAQGAGETQYF. The chain carries TRBV18 and TRBJ2-5, with 8 positions matching TRBD1. The trim removed 1 base at V and 5 bases at J, leaving 9 bases unmatched. In germline, CDR1 is KGHSH, CDR2 LQKENI. The length of the CDR3 is 16 residues.

This clone was recorded only once. The CDR3 DNA reads TGTGCCAGCAGCCAGACAGGGGATCGTTATTCACCCCTCCACTTT. This translates into CASSQTGDRYSPLHF. This sequence joins TRBV7-3 and TRBJ1-6; 8 bases agree with TRBD1. From germline, CDR1 is SGHTA and CDR2 FQGTGA. The CDR3 is 15 amino acids. The V and J ends lost 5 bases and 8 bases, in that order; junction bases with no gene match: 8.

The chain has TRBV6-6 and TRBJ2-1; 10 positions match TRBD2. The CDR3 consists of 15 residues. Germline CDR1 MNHNY, CDR2 SVGAGI (reference sequence). Unmatched junction bases numbered 10, after V lost 8 bases and J lost 6 bases. The CDR3 is CASGGSSGGLNEQFF. CDR3 in DNA: TGTGCCAGCGGCGGGTCTAGCGGGGGCCTCAATGAGCAGTTCTTC.

The V and J genes are TRBV15 and TRBJ1-1; 9 bases align to TRBD1. V lost 8 bases, J lost 0 bases, and 4 bases stayed unmatched. The germline V gene has CDR1 LNHNV and CDR2 YYDKDF (reference sequence). The CDR3 is made up of 14 amino acids. CDR3 loop: CATRTGAMNTEAFF. The DNA for the CDR3 is TGTGCCACCCGGACAGGGGCTATGAACACTGAAGCTTTCTTT.